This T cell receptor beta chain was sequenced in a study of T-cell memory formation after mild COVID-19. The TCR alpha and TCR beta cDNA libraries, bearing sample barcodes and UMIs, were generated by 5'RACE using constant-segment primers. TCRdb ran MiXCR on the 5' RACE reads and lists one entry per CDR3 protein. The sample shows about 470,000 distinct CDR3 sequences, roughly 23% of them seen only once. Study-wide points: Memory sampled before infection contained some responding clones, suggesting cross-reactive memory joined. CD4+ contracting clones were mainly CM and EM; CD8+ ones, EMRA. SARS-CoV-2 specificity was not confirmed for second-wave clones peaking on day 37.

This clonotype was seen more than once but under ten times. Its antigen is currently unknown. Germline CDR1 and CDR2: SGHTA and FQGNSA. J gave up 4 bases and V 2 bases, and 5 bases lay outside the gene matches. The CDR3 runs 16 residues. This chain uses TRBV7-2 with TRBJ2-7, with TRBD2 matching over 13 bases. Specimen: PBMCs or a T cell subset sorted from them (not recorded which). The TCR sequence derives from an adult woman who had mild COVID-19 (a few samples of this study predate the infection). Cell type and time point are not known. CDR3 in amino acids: CASSLWTSGGLYEQYF. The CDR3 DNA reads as TGTGCCAGCAGCTTATGGACTAGCGGGGGCCTATACGAGCAGTACTTC.